This T cell receptor (beta chain) was recovered during a study of vaccination and CD4 T cells after COVID-19. On the study more broadly: Convalescent individuals numbered four females and six males, two being Hispanic. Overlapping spike peptides of SARS-CoV-2, HCoV-NL63, HCoV-OC43 and HCoV-229E were used, and cells were stimulated with them. Study findings and constraints: There was no significant change from around 21 to 38 median reactive clonotypes.

This CDR3 is 13 amino acids long. Trimming took off 3 bases at V and 5 bases at J, with 8 bases between the two ends. CDR1 and CDR2 from the germline V gene are WSHSY and SAAADI. This clonotype was observed once. Its antigen is as yet unknown. Stated treatment: approximately 9-day PBMC culture with coronavirus spike peptide pools or control peptides (ViraFEST assay). Researchers used the Oncomine TCR Beta short-read assay to sequence DNA from cultured CD4+ T cells. From the PCR reads, TCRdb called clonotypes with MiXCR, one entry per CDR3 protein. The sample includes 15,000 to 20,000 distinct CDR3 sequences, roughly three fifths of them seen just once.

Sequences were obtained from CD4+ T cells from blood, cultured in vitro. This chain links TRBV10-2 with TRBJ1-5, with D maybe TRBD1 (6 bases). The source of this sequence is a human donor who had recovered from COVID-19. The chain's CDR3 is CASSEGGHQPQHF. The CDR3 region has the DNA TGCGCCAGCAGTGAAGGGGGGCATCAGCCCCAGCATTTT.